The 3 T cell receptor beta chains reported below all come from one sample, sequenced in a study of T cell responses to AZD1222 COVID-19 vaccine (dated by TCRdb to about 2021). The time point label corresponds to: baseline before first vaccination. Library preparation was by the immunoSEQ multiplex PCR assay. TCRdb retrieved this table from immuneACCESS and kept in-frame rearrangements only. Not all clones are present; in checked studies, unresolved V genes account for under half, and no reason is known for the remainder. Within this sample are 150,000 to 200,000 clones, with approximately 92% of them counted one time only. The ten most abundant clones make up approximately 2.5% of the sample. The input for sequencing was peripheral blood, taken on day 0 of AZD1222 vaccination. The receptors were gathered from an adult in good health.

The rearrangement uses TRBV24-1 and TRBJ2-7; D uncertain. Per germline, CDR1 KGHDR and CDR2 SFDVKD. Between the trimmed V and J ends, which lost 9 bases and 5 bases, there was a span of 10 bases. The CDR3 has 11 amino acids. As DNA, the CDR3 is TGTGCCACCGGCAGATTTGACGAGCAGTACTTC. Protein product: CATGRFDEQYF.

V gene TRBV30 combines with J gene TRBJ1-3, with TRBD1 identical over 9 bases. V lost 5 bases to trimming and J lost 0 bases; unmatched junction nucleotides: 2. Germline values: CDR1 GTSNPN, CDR2 SVGIG (reference sequence). The CDR3 is 14 residues long. The CDR3 nucleotides read TGTGCCTGGTCACAGGGGGCCTCTGGAAACACCATATATTTT. Translated: CAWSQGASGNTIYF.

The V call is TRBV7-9, the J call TRBJ1-2, with no clear D. CDR1 and CDR2 from the germline V gene are SEHNR and FQNEAQ (reference sequence). The V gene lost 8 bases and the J gene lost 0 bases, with 13 bases spanning the gap. CDR3 length: 14 residues. In DNA, the CDR3 is TGTGCCAGCGCCTTTTCTTTAGCTAACTATGGCTACACCTTC. Amino acids: CASAFSLANYGYTF.